These T cell receptor beta chains were read from a single sample in a study of blood T cell repertoires in COVID-19. Sequenced by immunoSEQ multiplex PCR; TCRdb stores in-frame clones only, minus some. The sample lists 200,000 to 250,000 clones, under 90% occurring once. The sequencing sample was made of peripheral blood. The source is a man in his fifties with COVID-19, enrolled during active disease. CDR3s leave out the opening cysteine and the closing phenylalanine or tryptophan. Not all rows give a size; the values are once, few, many and, for expanded clones, a class.

CDR3 protein	clone size	J gene	CDR3 length	V gene
ASSLRPRTGATIGRDSPLH	.	TRBJ1-6	19	TRBV27
ASSYERGRVVYEQY	.	TRBJ2-7	14	TRBV6-2/TRBV6-3
ASSIGGVLT	.	TRBJ2-6	9	TRBV19
SARLAGYNEQF	.	TRBJ2-1	11	TRBV29-1
ASSFPRALNQPQH	few	TRBJ1-5	13	TRBV28
ASSLVAEKETQY	once	TRBJ2-5	12	TRBV5-1
ASSQTRDRGRWGSGANVLT	.	TRBJ2-6	19	TRBV6-6
ASSLGQFDTGELF	.	TRBJ2-2	13	TRBV5-4
ASSQGEGLKSYEQY	.	TRBJ2-7	14	TRBV4-2
ASASGTGGSSGNTIY	.	TRBJ1-3	15	TRBV28
ASSQTGGTGKLF	once	TRBJ1-4	12	TRBV3-1/TRBV3-2
ASSLGVGASGNEQF	.	TRBJ2-1	14	TRBV7-6
ASSPRASKRSDEQY	.	TRBJ2-7	14	TRBV18
ASSYGGVGEQPQH	.	TRBJ1-5	13	TRBV6-5
ASSIGSSARQGSGYT	.	TRBJ1-2	15	TRBV19
ASSPTIDNEQF	.	TRBJ2-1	11	TRBV7-2
ASSSTVNTEAF	.	TRBJ1-1	11	TRBV12-3/TRBV12-4
ASSPQRRNGLVGANVLT	.	TRBJ2-6	17	TRBV11-2
ASSAQPGPLLH	.	TRBJ1-6	11	TRBV19
ASRDYSNTGELF	.	TRBJ2-2	12	TRBV2
ASSPGIIGDRENQPQH	.	TRBJ1-5	16	TRBV7-9
ASSRGGSNQPQH	once	TRBJ1-5	12	TRBV6-5
ASSPRGVEDVNTEAF	.	TRBJ1-1	15	TRBV18
ASSQTTALGGELF	.	TRBJ2-2	13	TRBV7-9
ATSRGPLGTGPQPQH	.	TRBJ1-5	15	TRBV15
ASSSIPSGRANEQF	.	TRBJ2-1	14	TRBV7-8
ASRRPGQGNTEAF	once	TRBJ1-1	13	TRBV3-1/TRBV3-2
ASSTPGRGLYEQY	.	TRBJ2-7	13	TRBV19
ASSWWTGRTGELF	.	TRBJ2-2	13	TRBV13
ASSLQEQGEPQH	.	TRBJ1-5	12	TRBV18
SVESEADTQY	few	TRBJ2-3	10	TRBV29-1
ASSGPGQGAVLF	.	TRBJ2-2	12	TRBV25-1
ASSSEGYGYT	.	TRBJ1-2	10	TRBV9
ASTWDRANEQF	.	TRBJ2-1	11	TRBV6-6
ASSPGGRGNEQY	once	TRBJ2-7	12	TRBV5-4
ASSAGGGRNYGYT	once	TRBJ1-2	13	TRBV2
ASSLGGRNTGELF	.	TRBJ2-2	13	TRBV7-8
ASSLDATYEQY	once	TRBJ2-7	11	TRBV7-2
ASQLTGSGNTIY	.	TRBJ1-3	12	TRBV25-1
ALRSGHPGAGGYT	.	TRBJ1-2	13	TRBV28
AISESRGGRATRYEQY	.	TRBJ2-7	16	TRBV10-3
ASSPGQGTYEQY	few	TRBJ2-7	12	TRBV18
AWSQTGRGYT	.	TRBJ1-2	10	TRBV30
SVEDGEAGWQGGYGYT	few	TRBJ1-2	16	TRBV29-1
ASSFGGARGYT	.	TRBJ1-2	11	TRBV27
ASSRSRGIEGYT	.	TRBJ1-2	12	TRBV2
ASSLTPGTGNTEAF	.	TRBJ1-1	14	TRBV5-1
VRSLGAPSTDTQY	.	TRBJ2-3	13	TRBV7-5
ASSYAVREAYEQY	.	TRBJ2-7	13	TRBV2
ASSPGGQGLIVDTGELF	once	TRBJ2-2	17	TRBV19
ASSYTGSQPQH	.	TRBJ1-5	11	TRBV6-5
ASSKTGANHSPLH	.	TRBJ1-6	13	TRBV27
ASSRGGPNQPQH	.	TRBJ1-5	12	TRBV14
ASSQAVSGAF	.	TRBJ1-1	10	TRBV3-1/TRBV3-2
ASRQGATEQY	once	TRBJ2-7	10	TRBV6-5
ASSLQGAVTEAF	few	TRBJ1-1	12	TRBV5-6
ASSENLAGVTEAF	.	TRBJ1-1	13	TRBV2
ASSGRGQGETEAF	.	TRBJ1-1	13	TRBV10-2
ASSERQYNQPQH	once	TRBJ1-5	12	TRBV3-1/TRBV3-2